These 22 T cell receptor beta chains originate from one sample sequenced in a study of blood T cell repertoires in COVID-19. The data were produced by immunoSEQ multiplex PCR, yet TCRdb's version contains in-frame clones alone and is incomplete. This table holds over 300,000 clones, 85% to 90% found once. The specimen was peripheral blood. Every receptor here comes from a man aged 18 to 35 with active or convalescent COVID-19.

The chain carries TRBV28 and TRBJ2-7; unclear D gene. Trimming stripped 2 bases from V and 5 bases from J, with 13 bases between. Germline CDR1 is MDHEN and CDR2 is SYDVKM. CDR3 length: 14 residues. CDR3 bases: TGTGCCAGCAGTTTAACCATTACTCCCGACGAGCAGTACTTC. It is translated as CASSLTITPDEQYF.

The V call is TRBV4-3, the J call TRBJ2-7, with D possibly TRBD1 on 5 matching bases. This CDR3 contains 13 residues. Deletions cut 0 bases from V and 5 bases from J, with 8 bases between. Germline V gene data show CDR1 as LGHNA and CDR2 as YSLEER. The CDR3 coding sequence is TGCGCCAGCAGCCAAGATAGGGGAAACGAGCAGTACTTC. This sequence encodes CASSQDRGNEQYF.

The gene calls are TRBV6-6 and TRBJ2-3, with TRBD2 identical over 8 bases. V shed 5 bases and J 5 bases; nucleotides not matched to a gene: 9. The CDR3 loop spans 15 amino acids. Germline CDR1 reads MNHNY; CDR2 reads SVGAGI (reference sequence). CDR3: CASSHVAGKGDTQYF. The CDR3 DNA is TGTGCCAGCAGTCACGTAGCGGGGAAGGGAGATACGCAGTATTTT.

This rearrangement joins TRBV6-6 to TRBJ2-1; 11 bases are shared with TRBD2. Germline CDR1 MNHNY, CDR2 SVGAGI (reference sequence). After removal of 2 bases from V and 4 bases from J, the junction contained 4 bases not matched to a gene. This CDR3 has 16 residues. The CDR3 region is CASSYAGTSGYNEQFF. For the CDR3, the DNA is TGTGCCAGCAGTTACGCCGGGACTAGCGGATACAATGAGCAGTTCTTC.

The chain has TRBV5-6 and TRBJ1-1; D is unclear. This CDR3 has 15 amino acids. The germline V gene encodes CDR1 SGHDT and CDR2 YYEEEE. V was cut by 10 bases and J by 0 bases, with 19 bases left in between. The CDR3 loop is CAHRTGGELNTEAFF. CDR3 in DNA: TGTGCCCACCGGACGGGAGGCGAACTGAACACTGAAGCTTTCTTT.

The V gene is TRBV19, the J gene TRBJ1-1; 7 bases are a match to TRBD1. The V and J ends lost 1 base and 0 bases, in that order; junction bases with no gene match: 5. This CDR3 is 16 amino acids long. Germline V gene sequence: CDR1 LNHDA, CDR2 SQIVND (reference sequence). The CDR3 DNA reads TGTGCCAGTAGTATAGCGGGACAGCCTATGAACACTGAAGCTTTCTTT. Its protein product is CASSIAGQPMNTEAFF.

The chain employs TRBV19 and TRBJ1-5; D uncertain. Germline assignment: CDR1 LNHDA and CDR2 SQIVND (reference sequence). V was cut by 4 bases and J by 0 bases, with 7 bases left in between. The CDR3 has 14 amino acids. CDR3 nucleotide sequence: TGTGCCAGTAGTAGACGGGGTAGCAATCAGCCCCAGCATTTT. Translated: CASSRRGSNQPQHF. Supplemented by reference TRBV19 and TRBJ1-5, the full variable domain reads DGGITQSPKYLFRKEGQNVTLSCEQNLNHDAMYWYRQDPGQGLRLIYYSQIVNDFQKGDIAEGYSVSREKKESFPLTVTSAQKNPTAFYLCASSRRGSNQPQHFGDGTRLSIL.

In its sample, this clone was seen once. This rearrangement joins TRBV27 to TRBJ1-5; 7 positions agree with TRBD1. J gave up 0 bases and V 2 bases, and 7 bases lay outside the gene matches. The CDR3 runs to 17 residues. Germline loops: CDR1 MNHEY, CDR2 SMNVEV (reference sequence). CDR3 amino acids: CASSLRGQFYSNQPQHF. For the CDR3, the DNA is TGTGCCAGCAGTTTAAGGGGACAGTTCTATAGCAATCAGCCCCAGCATTTT.

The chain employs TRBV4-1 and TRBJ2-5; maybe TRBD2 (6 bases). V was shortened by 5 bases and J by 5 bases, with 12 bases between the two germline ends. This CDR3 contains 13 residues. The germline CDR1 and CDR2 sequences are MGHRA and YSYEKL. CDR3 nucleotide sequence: TGCGCCAGCAGCGATCGGGGGACGGAGACCCAGTACTTC. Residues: CASSDRGTETQYF.

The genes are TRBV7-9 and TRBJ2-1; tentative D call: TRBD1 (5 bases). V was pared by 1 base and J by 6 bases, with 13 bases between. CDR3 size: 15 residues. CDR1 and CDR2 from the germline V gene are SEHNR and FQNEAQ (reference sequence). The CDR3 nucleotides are TGTGCCAGCAGCTTAGTGCAGGGTATTTTCAATGAGCAGTTCTTC. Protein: CASSLVQGIFNEQFF.

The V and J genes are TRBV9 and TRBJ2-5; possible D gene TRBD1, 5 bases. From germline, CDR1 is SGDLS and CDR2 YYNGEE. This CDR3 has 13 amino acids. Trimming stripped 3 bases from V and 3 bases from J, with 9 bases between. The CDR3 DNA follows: TGTGCCAGCAGCGCGGACATAGAAGAGACCCAGTACTTC. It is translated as CASSADIEETQYF.

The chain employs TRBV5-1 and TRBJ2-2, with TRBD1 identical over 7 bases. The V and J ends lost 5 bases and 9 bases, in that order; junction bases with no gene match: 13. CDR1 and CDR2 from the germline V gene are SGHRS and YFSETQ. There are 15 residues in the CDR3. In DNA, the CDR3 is TGCGCCAGCAGGGCCGGGACAGAAAGGGCGTGGGAGCTGTTTTTT. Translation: CASRAGTERAWELFF.

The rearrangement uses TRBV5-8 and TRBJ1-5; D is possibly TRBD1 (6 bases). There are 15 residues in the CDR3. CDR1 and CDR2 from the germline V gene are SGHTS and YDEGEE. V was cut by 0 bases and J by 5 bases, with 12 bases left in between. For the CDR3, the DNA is TGTGCCAGCAGCTTGGGCGGGCAGGGGTATCAGCCCCAGCATTTT. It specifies CASSLGGQGYQPQHF.

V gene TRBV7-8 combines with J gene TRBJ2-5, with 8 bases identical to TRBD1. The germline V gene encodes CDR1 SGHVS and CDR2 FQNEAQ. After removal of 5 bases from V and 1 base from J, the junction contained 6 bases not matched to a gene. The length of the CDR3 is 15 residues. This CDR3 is CASSGPGQGQETQYF. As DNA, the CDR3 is TGTGCCAGCAGCGGACCCGGACAGGGCCAAGAGACCCAGTACTTC.

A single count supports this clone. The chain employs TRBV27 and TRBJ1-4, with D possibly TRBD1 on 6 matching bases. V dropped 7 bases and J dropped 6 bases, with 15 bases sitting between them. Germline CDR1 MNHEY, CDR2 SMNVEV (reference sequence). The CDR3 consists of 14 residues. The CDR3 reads CASKGDLLDEKLFF. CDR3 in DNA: TGTGCCAGCAAGGGGGACCTTCTTGATGAAAAACTGTTTTTT.

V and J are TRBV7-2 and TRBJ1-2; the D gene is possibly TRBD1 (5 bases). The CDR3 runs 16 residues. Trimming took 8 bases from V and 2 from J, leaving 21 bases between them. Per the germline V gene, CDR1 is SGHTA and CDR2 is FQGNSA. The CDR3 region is CASVENLPGGNYGYTF. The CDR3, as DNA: TGTGCCAGCGTAGAAAACCTCCCGGGGGGGAACTATGGCTACACCTTC.

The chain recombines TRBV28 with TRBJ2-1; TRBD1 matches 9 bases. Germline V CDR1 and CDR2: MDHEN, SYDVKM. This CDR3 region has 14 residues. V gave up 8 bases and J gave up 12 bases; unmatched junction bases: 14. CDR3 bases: TGTGCCAGCGAGGGACAGGGCTCTTACATGGTGCAGTTCTTC. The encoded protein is CASEGQGSYMVQFF.

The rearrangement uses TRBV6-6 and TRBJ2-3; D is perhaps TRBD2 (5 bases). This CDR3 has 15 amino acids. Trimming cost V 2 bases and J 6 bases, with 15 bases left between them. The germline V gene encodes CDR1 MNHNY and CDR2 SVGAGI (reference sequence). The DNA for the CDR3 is TGTGCCAGCAGTTACGGAGTTGGACTGGCTGATACGCAGTATTTT. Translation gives CASSYGVGLADTQYF.

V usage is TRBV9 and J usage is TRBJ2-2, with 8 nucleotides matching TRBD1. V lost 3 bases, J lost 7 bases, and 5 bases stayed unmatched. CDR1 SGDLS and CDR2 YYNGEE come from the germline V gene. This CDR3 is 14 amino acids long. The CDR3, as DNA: TGTGCCAGCAGCGGGACAGGGTTCGTCGGGGAGCTGTTTTTT. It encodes CASSGTGFVGELFF.

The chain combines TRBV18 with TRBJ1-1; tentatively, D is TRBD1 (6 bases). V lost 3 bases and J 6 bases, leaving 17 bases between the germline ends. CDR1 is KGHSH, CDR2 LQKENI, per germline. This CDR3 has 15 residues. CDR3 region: CASSPSSWGGPEAFF. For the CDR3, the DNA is TGTGCCAGCTCACCTTCGAGCTGGGGGGGCCCTGAAGCTTTCTTT.

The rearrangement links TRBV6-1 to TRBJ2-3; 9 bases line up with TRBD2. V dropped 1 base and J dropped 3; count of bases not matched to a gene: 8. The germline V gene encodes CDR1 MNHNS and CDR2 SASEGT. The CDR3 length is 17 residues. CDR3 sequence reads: CASSEGAGGRLTDTQYF. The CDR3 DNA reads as TGTGCCAGCAGTGAAGGGGCGGGAGGGCGTCTTACAGATACGCAGTATTTT.

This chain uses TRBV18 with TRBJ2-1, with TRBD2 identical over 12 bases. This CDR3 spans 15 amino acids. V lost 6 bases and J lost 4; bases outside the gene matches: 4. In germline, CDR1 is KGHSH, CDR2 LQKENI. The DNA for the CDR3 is TGTGCCAGCTCTGGACTAGCGGGGCTTTACAATGAGCAGTTCTTC. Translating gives CASSGLAGLYNEQFF.